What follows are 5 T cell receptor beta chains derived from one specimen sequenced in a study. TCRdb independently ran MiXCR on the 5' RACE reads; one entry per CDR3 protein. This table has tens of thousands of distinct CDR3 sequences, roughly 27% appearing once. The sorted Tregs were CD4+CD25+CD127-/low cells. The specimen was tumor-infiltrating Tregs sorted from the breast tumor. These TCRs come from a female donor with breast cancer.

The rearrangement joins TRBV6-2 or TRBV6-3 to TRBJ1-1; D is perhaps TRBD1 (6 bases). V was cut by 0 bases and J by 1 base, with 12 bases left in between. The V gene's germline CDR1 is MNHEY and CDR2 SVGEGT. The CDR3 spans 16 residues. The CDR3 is CASSYSTGGANTEAFF. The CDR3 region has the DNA TGTGCCAGCAGTTACTCGACGGGGGGGGCGAACACTGAAGCTTTCTTT.

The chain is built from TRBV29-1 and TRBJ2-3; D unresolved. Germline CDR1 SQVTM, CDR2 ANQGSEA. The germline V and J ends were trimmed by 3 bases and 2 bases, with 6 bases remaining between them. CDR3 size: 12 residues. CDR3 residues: CSVEMITDTQYF. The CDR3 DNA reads TGCAGCGTTGAGATGATCACAGATACGCAGTATTTT.

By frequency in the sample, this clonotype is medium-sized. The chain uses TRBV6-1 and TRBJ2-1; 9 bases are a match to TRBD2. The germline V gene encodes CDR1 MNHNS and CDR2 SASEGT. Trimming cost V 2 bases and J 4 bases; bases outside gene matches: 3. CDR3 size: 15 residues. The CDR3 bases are TGTGCCAGCAGTGAATTACTAGCGGGTTACAATGAGCAGTTCTTC. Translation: CASSELLAGYNEQFF.

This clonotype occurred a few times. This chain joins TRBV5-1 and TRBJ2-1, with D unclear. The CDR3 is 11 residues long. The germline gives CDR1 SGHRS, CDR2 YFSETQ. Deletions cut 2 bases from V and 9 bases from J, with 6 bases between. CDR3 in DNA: TGCGCCAGCAGCTTCAATGGTGAGCAGTTCTTC. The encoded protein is CASSFNGEQFF.

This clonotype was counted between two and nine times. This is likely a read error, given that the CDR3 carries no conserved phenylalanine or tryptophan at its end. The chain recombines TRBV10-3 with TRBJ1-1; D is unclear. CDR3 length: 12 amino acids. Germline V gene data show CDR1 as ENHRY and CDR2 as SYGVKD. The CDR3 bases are TGTGTCATCAGTGAAGTGAACACCGAAGCTTTCCTT. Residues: CVISEVNTEAFL.